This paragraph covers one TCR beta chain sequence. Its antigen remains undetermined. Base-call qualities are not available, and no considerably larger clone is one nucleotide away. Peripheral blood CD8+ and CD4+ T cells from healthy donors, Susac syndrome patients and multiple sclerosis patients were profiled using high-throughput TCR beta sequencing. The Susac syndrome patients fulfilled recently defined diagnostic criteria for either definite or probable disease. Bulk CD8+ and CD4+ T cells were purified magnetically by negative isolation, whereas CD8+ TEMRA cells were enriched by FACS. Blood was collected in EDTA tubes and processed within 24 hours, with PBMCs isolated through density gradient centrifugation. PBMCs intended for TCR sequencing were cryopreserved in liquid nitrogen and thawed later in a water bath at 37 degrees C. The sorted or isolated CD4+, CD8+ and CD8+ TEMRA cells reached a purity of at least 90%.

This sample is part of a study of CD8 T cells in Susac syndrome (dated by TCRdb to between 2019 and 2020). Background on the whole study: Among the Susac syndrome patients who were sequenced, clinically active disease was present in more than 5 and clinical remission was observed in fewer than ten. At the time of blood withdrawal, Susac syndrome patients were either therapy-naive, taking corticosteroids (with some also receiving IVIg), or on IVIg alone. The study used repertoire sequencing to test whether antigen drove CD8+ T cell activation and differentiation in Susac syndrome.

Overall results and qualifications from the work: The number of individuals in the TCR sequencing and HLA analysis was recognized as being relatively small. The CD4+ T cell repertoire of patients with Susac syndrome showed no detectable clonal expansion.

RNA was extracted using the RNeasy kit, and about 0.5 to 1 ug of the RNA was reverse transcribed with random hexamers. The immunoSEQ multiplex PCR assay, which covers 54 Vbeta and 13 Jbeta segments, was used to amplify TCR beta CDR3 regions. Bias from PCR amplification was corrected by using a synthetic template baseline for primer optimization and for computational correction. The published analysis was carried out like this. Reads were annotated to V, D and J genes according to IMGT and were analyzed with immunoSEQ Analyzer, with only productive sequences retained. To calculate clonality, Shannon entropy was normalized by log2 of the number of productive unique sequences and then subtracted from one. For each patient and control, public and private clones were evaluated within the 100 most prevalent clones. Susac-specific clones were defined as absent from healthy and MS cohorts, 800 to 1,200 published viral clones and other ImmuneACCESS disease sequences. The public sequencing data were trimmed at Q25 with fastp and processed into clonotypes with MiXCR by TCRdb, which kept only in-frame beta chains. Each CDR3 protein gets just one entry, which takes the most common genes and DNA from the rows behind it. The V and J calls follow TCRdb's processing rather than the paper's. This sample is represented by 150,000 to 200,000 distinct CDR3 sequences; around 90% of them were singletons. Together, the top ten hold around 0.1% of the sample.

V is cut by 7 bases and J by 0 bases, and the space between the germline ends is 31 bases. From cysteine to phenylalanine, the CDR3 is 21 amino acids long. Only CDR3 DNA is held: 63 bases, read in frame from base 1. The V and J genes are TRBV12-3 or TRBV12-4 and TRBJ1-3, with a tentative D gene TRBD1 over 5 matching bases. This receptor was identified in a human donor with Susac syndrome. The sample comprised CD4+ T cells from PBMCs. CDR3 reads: CASTTITGTRGISGSGNTIYF. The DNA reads TGTGCCAGCACCACCATTACCGGCACTCGGGGGATAAGCGGCTCTGGAAACACCATATATTTT.